This TCR beta chain was documented in a study of cytomegalovirus exposure and HLA in healthy donors. A multiplex PCR was run with 60 Vbeta primers and 13 Jbeta primers. Using immunoSEQ multiplex PCR, the repertoire was profiled, and TCRdb retains in-frame clones only, with some absent. This table has about 140,000 clones, 80% to 85% appearing once. Germline V gives CDR1 ENHRY, CDR2 SYGVKD. The V and J ends lost 2 bases and 1 base, in that order; junction bases with no gene match: 12. CDR3 length: 18 amino acids. Regarding donors, all were healthy bone marrow donors. The receptor's source is a woman aged 30 to 39 in good health and CMV-seronegative. The V gene is TRBV10-3, the J gene TRBJ2-5; 8 bases are a match to TRBD2. Sequences were obtained from PBMCs. CDR3 residues: CAISETRGSGAFQETQYF. Written as DNA, the CDR3 is TGTGCCATCAGTGAGACCCGGGGTAGCGGGGCATTCCAAGAGACCCAGTACTTC.